The 28 T cell receptor beta chains reported below all come from one sample, sequenced in a study of blood T cell repertoires in COVID-19. Profiling relied on immunoSEQ multiplex PCR, and the TCRdb table lists in-frame clones only, not all of them. The sample holds 23,000 or so clones, approximately 94% seen once. The sequenced sample was peripheral blood. The receptor set was obtained from a human donor in a cohort sampled during active COVID-19.

The chain carries TRBV2 and TRBJ2-2; the match to TRBD2 covers 9 bases. CDR1 is SNHLY, CDR2 FYNNEI, per germline. This CDR3 has 16 amino acids. With 6 bases clipped from V and 4 bases from J, the junction kept 9 bases outside the gene matches. This CDR3 reads CASSQGGLARTGELFF. The CDR3 DNA sequence: TGTGCCAGCAGCCAAGGGGGACTAGCACGCACCGGGGAGCTGTTTTTT.

This clone was seen more than once but under ten times. The chain joins TRBV5-4 to TRBJ2-7; TRBD2 is a possible D gene (6 bases). Germline V lookup: CDR1 SGHNT, CDR2 YYREEE (reference sequence). V was cut by 0 bases and J by 6 bases, with 28 bases left in between. This CDR3 region has 19 residues. The CDR3 DNA follows: TGTGCCAGCAGCTTGGATGGGGCGACAACTAGCCGGGGTGAGTTCGAGCAGTACTTC. Translating it yields CASSLDGATTSRGEFEQYF.

This chain joins TRBV6-2 or TRBV6-3 and TRBJ1-5; perhaps TRBD1 as D (5 bases). Trimming removed 5 bases from V and 6 bases from J, with 14 bases in between. The CDR3 runs to 14 residues. Germline values: CDR1 MNHEY, CDR2 SVGEGT. The CDR3 protein is CASSPTSGIQPQHF. CDR3 bases: TGTGCCAGCAGTCCAACATCAGGGATTCAGCCCCAGCATTTT.

The rearrangement joins TRBV7-9 to TRBJ2-1; TRBD2 matches 9 bases. CDR1 is SEHNR, CDR2 FQNEAQ, per germline (reference sequence). This CDR3 has 16 residues. V trimming: 0 bases; J trimming: 5 bases; junction bases outside the gene matches: 5. The CDR3 loop is CASSLAKGLADNEQFF. The DNA for the CDR3 is TGTGCCAGCAGCTTAGCGAAGGGACTAGCAGACAATGAGCAGTTCTTC.

As to this clone: The same CDR3 can be traced to other DNA sequences in this sample. V usage is TRBV7-8 and J usage is TRBJ1-1, with a possible D match to TRBD1 (6 bases). The V end was cut by 3 bases, the J end by 5 bases, with 16 bases between. In germline, CDR1 is SGHVS, CDR2 FQNEAQ. This CDR3 comprises 15 residues. The CDR3 region is CASSFRDTGFTEAFF. CDR3 sequence (DNA): TGTGCCAGCAGCTTTCGGGACACGGGGTTTACTGAAGCTTTCTTT.

The chain carries TRBV19 and TRBJ1-2; D may be TRBD1 (6 bases). Germline V gives CDR1 LNHDA, CDR2 SQIVND (reference sequence). The V end lost 5 bases, the J end lost 3 bases, and 10 bases lay between the germline ends. This CDR3 is built from 13 residues. CDR3 nucleotides: TGTGCCAGTAGTGCGGACAGCTACTATGGCTACACCTTC. This gives the protein CASSADSYYGYTF.

The chain has TRBV24-1 and TRBJ1-2; 8 bases agree with TRBD1. The J segment lost 3 bases and the V segment lost 3 bases, leaving 5 bases of the junction unmatched. This CDR3 is built from 15 residues. CDR1 and CDR2 from the germline V gene are KGHDR and SFDVKD. The CDR3 nucleotides read TGTGCCACCAGTGATGACAGGGGATGGGACTATGGCTACACCTTC. Encoded protein: CATSDDRGWDYGYTF.

This chain uses TRBV5-6 with TRBJ2-7; 8 positions agree with TRBD1. Trimming removed 2 bases from V and 5 bases from J; junction bases left unmatched: 9. The germline V gene encodes CDR1 SGHDT and CDR2 YYEEEE. This CDR3 is 15 amino acids long. This chain's CDR3 is CASSFGTGRFDEQYF. CDR3 DNA sequence: TGTGCCAGCAGCTTCGGGACAGGTAGATTTGACGAGCAGTACTTC.

The gene calls are TRBV2 and TRBJ1-6, with 7 positions matching TRBD1. Looked up from germline, CDR1 is SNHLY and CDR2 is FYNNEI. J gave up 8 bases and V 1 base, and 2 bases lay outside the gene matches. The CDR3 contains 14 residues. The CDR3 DNA is TGTGCCAGCAGTGAAGACAGGGGTTATTCACCCCTCCACTTT. Residues: CASSEDRGYSPLHF.

This chain uses TRBV5-4 with TRBJ2-5, with D perhaps TRBD2 (6 bases). CDR1 and CDR2 (germline): SGHNT, YYREEE (reference sequence). Between the trimmed V and J ends, which lost 4 bases and 1 base, there was a span of 8 bases. The CDR3 extends over 13 amino acids. Written as DNA, the CDR3 is TGTGCCAGCAGCGTGGGACTCCAAGAGACCCAGTACTTC. Translation: CASSVGLQETQYF.

The rearrangement joins TRBV7-2 to TRBJ1-3; 10 bases are shared with TRBD1. J lost 6 bases, V lost 5 bases, and 7 bases had no gene match. Germline assignment: CDR1 SGHTA and CDR2 FQGNSA. The length of the CDR3 is 15 residues. The CDR3 loop is CASSRLGQGENTIYF. The DNA for the CDR3 is TGTGCCAGCAGCCGCCTAGGACAGGGGGAAAACACCATATATTTT.

This clone was observed a few times. The V and J genes are TRBV19 and TRBJ1-5, with a weak D call TRBD1 (6 bases). The germline V and J ends were trimmed by 4 bases and 6 bases, with 10 bases remaining between them. Germline CDR1 LNHDA, CDR2 SQIVND (reference sequence). The CDR3 contains 13 residues. The CDR3 nucleotides read TGTGCCAGTAGTAATACAGGGTTTCAGCCCCAGCATTTT. As protein: CASSNTGFQPQHF.

The chain joins TRBV30 to TRBJ1-1; TRBD1 aligns across 9 bases. The V gene's germline CDR1 is GTSNPN and CDR2 SVGIG (reference sequence). With V trimmed by 8 bases and J by 8 bases, 9 bases remained unmatched. This CDR3 region has 12 residues. The CDR3 coding sequence is TGTGCCCTCGGACAGGGGAGTATCGAAGCTTTCTTT. The encoded protein is CALGQGSIEAFF.

This sequence joins TRBV20-1 and TRBJ2-1, with 7 bases fitting TRBD2. Germline-derived CDR1 and CDR2 are DFQATT and SNEGSKA (reference sequence). This CDR3 has 15 amino acids. J lost 8 bases, V lost 3 bases, and 13 bases had no gene match. DNA of the CDR3: TGCAGTGCTAGTCGGATGGCGGGAGCGAAGGATGAGCAGTTCTTC. Its protein is CSASRMAGAKDEQFF.

This clone was seen a few times. This CDR3 is CASSVGGQTISGNTIYF. CDR3 in DNA: TGTGCCAGCAGCGTAGGAGGACAGACCATCTCTGGAAACACCATATATTTT. The V and J genes are TRBV9 and TRBJ1-3; D perhaps matches TRBD1 (6 bases). The CDR3 covers 17 residues. Per the germline V gene, CDR1 is SGDLS and CDR2 is YYNGEE. V lost 0 bases and J lost 0, with 13 bases in between.

V gene TRBV5-1 combines with J gene TRBJ1-6; TRBD1 agrees at 8 bases. This CDR3 has 14 amino acids. The V segment lost 4 bases and the J segment 9 bases; nucleotides outside the gene matches: 6. Germline V gene lookup returns CDR1 SGHRS and CDR2 YFSETQ. The DNA for the CDR3 is TGCGCCAGCAGCCAGGACAGGGTTGTTTCACCCCTCCACTTT. Translated: CASSQDRVVSPLHF.

V usage is TRBV9 and J usage is TRBJ2-7; D is perhaps TRBD1 (6 bases). The CDR3 is 12 amino acids. From germline, CDR1 is SGDLS and CDR2 YYNGEE. As DNA, the CDR3 is TGTGCAAGTGGGGGCACAGGGTACGAGCAGTACTTC. Translated: CASGGTGYEQYF.

This clone appeared once. This chain connects TRBV4-3 to TRBJ2-5; perhaps TRBD1 as D (6 bases). With 4 bases removed from V and 7 bases from J, the gap between germline ends came to 19 bases. The germline CDR1 and CDR2 sequences are LGHNA and YSLEER. The CDR3 length is 15 residues. The CDR3 region has the DNA TGCGCCAGCAGCCCCGAGGTTAGGGGGTGGGGGACCCAGTACTTC. Protein: CASSPEVRGWGTQYF.

This clone appeared once. V and J are TRBV11-3 and TRBJ2-1; 8 nucleotides match TRBD2. V lost 0 bases to trimming and J lost 4 bases; unmatched junction nucleotides: 5. CDR1 and CDR2 (germline): SGHNT, YENEEA. CDR3 length: 16 residues. The CDR3 region has the DNA TGTGCCAGCAGCTTAGAACAGTCTAGCGGGTACAATGAGCAGTTCTTC. Its translation is CASSLEQSSGYNEQFF.

This clone was seen only once. The gene calls are TRBV7-9 and TRBJ2-7; 10 bases match TRBD1. This CDR3 has 15 residues. J lost 6 bases, V lost 0 bases, and 5 bases had no gene match. Germline assignment: CDR1 SEHNR and CDR2 FQNEAQ (reference sequence). The CDR3 sequence is CASSLAWTGGIEQYF. The CDR3 bases are TGTGCCAGCAGCTTAGCGTGGACAGGGGGAATCGAGCAGTACTTC.

The V call is TRBV5-4, the J call TRBJ2-3, with 9 positions matching TRBD1. CDR3 size: 16 residues. Germline trimming cut 5 bases from V and 2 bases from J; bases unmatched to any gene: 9. Germline CDR1 reads SGHNT; CDR2 reads YYREEE (reference sequence). CDR3 loop: CASSSGTGPSTDTQYF. The CDR3 DNA sequence: TGTGCCAGCAGTTCCGGGACAGGGCCGTCCACAGATACGCAGTATTTT.

The chain combines TRBV5-6 with TRBJ1-4; D gene ambiguous. Trimming stripped 3 bases from V and 6 bases from J, with 15 bases between. The germline gives CDR1 SGHDT, CDR2 YYEEEE. This CDR3 has 15 amino acids. The CDR3 DNA is TGTGCCAGCAGCTACCGTCGGGTTGTGGATGAAAAACTGTTTTTT. This translates into CASSYRRVVDEKLFF.

This rearrangement joins TRBV3-1 (or the pseudogene TRBV3-2) to TRBJ1-2; D might be TRBD1 (5 bases). There are 16 residues in the CDR3. V dropped 0 bases and J dropped 4 bases, with 15 bases sitting between them. Germline V gene sequence: CDR1 LGHDT, CDR2 YNNKEL (reference sequence). The CDR3 here is CASSQDWLRGSYGYTF. Written as DNA, the CDR3 is TGTGCCAGCAGCCAAGATTGGTTGCGGGGCAGCTATGGCTACACCTTC.

The chain links TRBV30 to TRBJ1-2, with 7 bases identical to TRBD1. Germline V gives CDR1 GTSNPN, CDR2 SVGIG (reference sequence). The CDR3 runs to 12 residues. V shed 4 bases and J 8 bases; nucleotides not matched to a gene: 7. The DNA for the CDR3 is TGTGCCTGGACAGGGGGAAGTATGGGCTACACCTTC. Translated, it gives CAWTGGSMGYTF.

J is TRBJ2-7 and V is TRBV19; 9 bases are a match to TRBD1. V lost 5 bases, J lost 1 base, and 6 bases stayed unmatched. The CDR3 runs 15 residues. The germline gives CDR1 LNHDA, CDR2 SQIVND (reference sequence). CDR3 coding DNA: TGTGCCAGTAGTCCCACAGGGGGCACTTCCTACGAGCAGTACTTC. The encoded protein is CASSPTGGTSYEQYF.

The rearrangement uses TRBV7-8 and TRBJ2-1; a possible D gene is TRBD1 (7 bases). CDR3 length equals 17 residues. V dropped 5 bases and J dropped 4 bases, with 21 bases sitting between them. The germline gives CDR1 SGHVS, CDR2 FQNEAQ. Here the CDR3 DNA reads TGTGCCAGCAGCCCACGACCTCCAGGGGGACTTTACAATGAGCAGTTCTTC. Residues: CASSPRPPGGLYNEQFF.

The sample holds one count of this clone. V and J are TRBV5-4 and TRBJ1-2; TRBD1 aligns across 10 bases. CDR3 length: 15 amino acids. V was clipped by 3 bases and J by 3 bases; unmatched bases: 5. Germline loops: CDR1 SGHNT, CDR2 YYREEE (reference sequence). CDR3 region: CASSSQTGGDYGYTF. CDR3 in DNA: TGTGCCAGCAGCTCGCAGACAGGGGGCGACTATGGCTACACCTTC.

V is TRBV19 and J is TRBJ2-1, with 10 bases that match TRBD1. The V gene's germline CDR1 is LNHDA and CDR2 SQIVND (reference sequence). V was clipped by 5 bases and J by 3 bases; unmatched bases: 4. This CDR3 has 15 amino acids. The CDR3 region has the DNA TGTGCCAGTAGTTACGGGACAGGGGTCTACAATGAGCAGTTCTTC. Translation: CASSYGTGVYNEQFF.